The source of this T cell receptor (beta chain) is a study of control samples from healthy donors and cancer patients. Assay used: immunoSEQ multiplex PCR; TCRdb lists only in-frame clones, some missing. This table has some 110,000 clones, about 93% appearing once. Sequencing was performed on blood. This TCR was sampled from a young man in good health.

In DNA, the CDR3 is TGTGCCAGCACCCGGACAGTATCTAACTATGGCTACACCTTC. Translated: CASTRTVSNYGYTF. This chain connects TRBV6-1 to TRBJ1-2; D might be TRBD1 (6 bases). The germline V gene encodes CDR1 MNHNS and CDR2 SASEGT. Trimming shortened V by 7 bases and J by 0 bases, and 12 bases separated the two germline ends. The CDR3 has 14 amino acids.